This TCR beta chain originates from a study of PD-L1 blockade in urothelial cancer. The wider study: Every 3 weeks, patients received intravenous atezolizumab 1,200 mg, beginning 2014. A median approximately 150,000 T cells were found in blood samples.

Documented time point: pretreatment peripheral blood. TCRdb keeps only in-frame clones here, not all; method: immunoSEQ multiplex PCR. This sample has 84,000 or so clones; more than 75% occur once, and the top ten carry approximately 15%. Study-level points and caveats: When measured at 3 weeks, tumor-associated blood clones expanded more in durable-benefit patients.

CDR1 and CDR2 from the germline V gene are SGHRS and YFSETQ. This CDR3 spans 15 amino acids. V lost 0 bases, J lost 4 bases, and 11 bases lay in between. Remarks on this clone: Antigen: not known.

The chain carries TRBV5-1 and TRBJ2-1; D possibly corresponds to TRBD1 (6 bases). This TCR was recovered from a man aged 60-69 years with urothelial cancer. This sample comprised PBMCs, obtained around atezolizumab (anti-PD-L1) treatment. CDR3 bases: TGCGCCAGCAGCTTGGCCTGGGGACATTACAATGAGCAGTTCTTC. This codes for CASSLAWGHYNEQFF.